A single sample is the source of the 28 T cell receptor beta chains below, sequenced in a study of CD8+CD57+ T cells in acquired aplastic anemia. Genomic DNA was employed as the template in profiling TCR beta VDJ and CDR3. TCRdb reprocessed the reads with MiXCR, giving one entry per CDR3 protein. This sample has 200,000 or so distinct CDR3 sequences; around 66% occur once, and the top ten carry just over 45%. The sequenced material came from sorted CD4+, CD8+, or CD8+CD57+ T cells (not recorded which) from PBMCs. All receptors derive from a human donor with severe aplastic anemia or a healthy control (not recorded which).

This clonotype showed up many times. This sequence joins TRBV12-3 or TRBV12-4 and TRBJ1-4, with TRBD1 matching over 10 bases. This CDR3 has 14 residues. The trim removed 10 bases at V and 5 bases at J, leaving 7 bases unmatched. The DNA of the CDR3 is TGTGCCATCCGAAGGACAGGGGGGAATGAAAAACTGTTTTTT. Its protein is CAIRRTGGNEKLFF.

V and J are TRBV7-9 and TRBJ2-1; 8 bases line up with TRBD2. The ends lost 5 bases at V and 8 bases at J; junction bases unmatched: 11. Germline V gene data show CDR1 as SEHNR and CDR2 as FQNEAQ (reference sequence). This CDR3 region has 15 residues. In DNA form, the CDR3 reads TGTGCCAGCAGCAAGCGGGAGTTGTTCGGCGATGAGCAGTTCTTC. Residues: CASSKRELFGDEQFF.

Note on this clonotype: The CDR3 end shows no conserved phenylalanine or tryptophan, and so a read error is likely. The rearrangement joins TRBV24-1 to TRBJ2-6; TRBD1 aligns across 7 bases. The CDR3 length is 16 residues. Looked up from germline, CDR1 is KGHDR and CDR2 is SFDVKD. J gave up 3 bases and V 2 bases, and 3 bases lay outside the gene matches. The chain's CDR3 is CATSDYRGDGANVLTS. CDR3 DNA: TGTGCCACCAGTGATTACAGGGGTGATGGGGCCAACGTCCTGACTTCC.

For this clonotype: Sequence at one end of the junction differs from germline and may be a read error. DNA of the CDR3: TGTGCCACCAGTGAGTCGGAGACTAGCTCCTACGGGCAGTACTTC. Protein sequence: CATSESETSSYGQYF. The chain employs TRBV10-3 and TRBJ2-7; 7 bases are shared with TRBD2. Germline V CDR1 and CDR2: ENHRY, SYGVKD. The CDR3 extends over 15 amino acids.

V is TRBV7-8 and J is TRBJ2-3; D perhaps matches TRBD2 (6 bases). Germline CDR1 is SGHVS and CDR2 is FQNEAQ. The CDR3 contains 16 residues. V was clipped by 3 bases and J by 5 bases, with 18 bases between them. In DNA form, the CDR3 reads TGTGCCAGCAGCTTGACTAGAGGAGCGGAGAGAGATACGCAGTATTTT. It yields the protein CASSLTRGAERDTQYF.

The V gene is TRBV9, the J gene TRBJ2-1; 8 bases line up with TRBD2. V was clipped by 6 bases and J by 5 bases; unmatched bases: 7. The CDR3 has 14 amino acids. CDR1 is SGDLS, CDR2 YYNGEE, per germline. The CDR3 nucleotides are TGTGCCAGCAACAGGCGGGGGGCCGACAATGAGCAGTTCTTC. Amino acid sequence: CASNRRGADNEQFF.

This sequence joins TRBV15 and TRBJ2-2; 13 nucleotides line up with TRBD2. CDR1 and CDR2 from the germline V gene are LNHNV and YYDKDF (reference sequence). J gave up 4 bases and V 4 bases, and 6 bases lay outside the gene matches. This CDR3 has 17 residues. CDR3 DNA: TGTGCCACCAGCACCCTTTGGACTAGCGGGGGCACCGGGGAGCTGTTTTTT. Translation: CATSTLWTSGGTGELFF.

This clonotype came up many times. The V and J genes are TRBV9 and TRBJ2-7, with TRBD2 matching over 11 bases. Germline CDR1 SGDLS, CDR2 YYNGEE. The CDR3 has 15 residues. The junction had 5 bases not matched to a gene; V was cut back by 3 bases and J by 3 bases. As DNA, the CDR3 is TGTGCCAGCAGCGGATCTACTAGCGGGAGCTACGAGCAGTACTTC. This codes for CASSGSTSGSYEQYF.

This chain connects TRBV9 to TRBJ2-7; 9 bases line up with TRBD1. With V trimmed by 4 bases and J by 5 bases, 10 bases remained unmatched. The CDR3 is 15 residues long. Germline V CDR1 and CDR2: SGDLS, YYNGEE. CDR3 in amino acids: CASSYGTGTVNEQYF. CDR3 DNA: TGTGCCAGCAGCTACGGGACAGGGACCGTGAACGAGCAGTACTTC.

The J gene is TRBJ2-2, the V gene TRBV29-1; TRBD2 aligns across 7 bases. J lost 5 bases, V lost 6 bases, and 9 bases had no gene match. There are 14 residues in the CDR3. Germline V CDR1 and CDR2: SQVTM, ANQGSEA. CDR3 bases: TGCAGCGTGCGACTAGCTTCAAATACCGGGGAGCTGTTTTTT. This gives the protein CSVRLASNTGELFF.

The chain uses TRBV10-3 and TRBJ2-1, with 9 bases identical to TRBD2. CDR1 and CDR2 from the germline V gene are ENHRY and SYGVKD. Trimming took 6 bases from V and 4 from J; bases not matched to a gene: 10. The CDR3 contains 16 residues. CDR3 region: CAISEGMAGGYNEQFF. CDR3 in DNA: TGTGCCATCAGCGAGGGGATGGCGGGGGGGTACAATGAGCAGTTCTTC.

The sample holds a few counts of this clonotype. The chain recombines TRBV24-1 with TRBJ2-5; tentatively, D is TRBD1 (6 bases). V gave up 4 bases and J gave up 3 bases, with 20 bases separating them. Germline V lookup: CDR1 KGHDR, CDR2 SFDVKD. CDR3 length: 17 amino acids. The CDR3 spells CATSETPKTGHKETQYF. Here the CDR3 DNA reads TGTGCCACCAGTGAGACCCCCAAGACAGGACATAAAGAGACCCAGTACTTC.

This clonotype was observed at least ten times. The chain is built from TRBV20-1 and TRBJ2-7, with no clear D. V was pared by 6 bases and J by 0 bases, with 15 bases between. The CDR3 loop spans 14 amino acids. Germline V gene data show CDR1 as DFQATT and CDR2 as SNEGSKA (reference sequence). The CDR3, as DNA: TGCAGTGCCAATTCCATTTACAGCTCCTACGAGCAGTACTTC. This sequence encodes CSANSIYSSYEQYF.

This clonotype has just one count. The junction does not match germline at one end; this may be a read error. The chain carries TRBV19 and TRBJ1-2; no reliable D call. Germline V gene data show CDR1 as LNHDA and CDR2 as SQIVND (reference sequence). This CDR3 has 12 amino acids. The CDR3 bases are TGTGCCAGTACTGCCCCAGCCTATGGCTATACCTTC. Translating it yields CASTAPAYGYTF.

The rearrangement uses TRBV10-3 and TRBJ1-1; no definite D call. The V end was cut by 4 bases, the J end by 1 base, with 13 bases between. There are 15 residues in the CDR3. CDR1 is ENHRY, CDR2 SYGVKD, per germline. The DNA of the CDR3 is TGTGCCATCAGTGGGCCGGGAGGAGCGAACACTGAAGCTTTCTTT. Its protein product is CAISGPGGANTEAFF.

The rearrangement uses TRBV9 and TRBJ2-6; 9 bases map to TRBD1. The CDR3 has 17 amino acids. V shed 3 bases and J 4 bases; nucleotides not matched to a gene: 8. The germline V gene has CDR1 SGDLS and CDR2 YYNGEE. The CDR3 is CASSGWTGVGGANVLTF. The CDR3 DNA follows: TGTGCCAGCAGCGGTTGGACAGGGGTTGGAGGGGCCAACGTCCTGACTTTC.

The chain employs TRBV2 and TRBJ2-1; D is possibly TRBD1 (5 bases). Germline V CDR1 and CDR2: SNHLY, FYNNEI. V lost 8 bases to trimming and J lost 5 bases, with 10 bases between them. The length of the CDR3 is 12 residues. The CDR3 coding sequence is TGTGCCAGCGACACAGGAAACAATGAGCAGTTCTTC. Protein: CASDTGNNEQFF.

This clonotype was seen repeatedly, ten times or more. The chain joins TRBV27 to TRBJ2-2, with D hard to call. Germline CDR1 and CDR2: MNHEY and SMNVEV (reference sequence). Trimming stripped 6 bases from V and 5 bases from J, with 7 bases between. This CDR3 contains 12 residues. The CDR3 loop is CASRRETGELFF. The CDR3 nucleotides are TGTGCCAGCAGGCGTGAGACCGGGGAGCTGTTTTTT.

This clonotype was seen ten or more times. The chain couples TRBV7-9 to TRBJ2-1; 7 bases are a match to TRBD2. Germline V gene data show CDR1 as SEHNR and CDR2 as FQNEAQ (reference sequence). This CDR3 spans 15 amino acids. V lost 7 bases to trimming and J lost 2 bases; unmatched junction nucleotides: 8. The CDR3 is CASTPGGGTYNEQFF. CDR3 nucleotide sequence: TGTGCCAGCACCCCAGGCGGGGGTACCTACAATGAGCAGTTCTTC.

This clonotype showed up many times. The gene calls are TRBV5-1 and TRBJ1-5; D not resolved. The V end was cut by 9 bases, the J end by 5 bases, with 18 bases between. This CDR3 has 14 residues. Germline-derived CDR1 and CDR2 are SGHRS and YFSETQ. The CDR3 DNA reads as TGCGCCACCCTTCTCCAGGACCCAGATCAGCCCCAGCATTTT. Encoded protein: CATLLQDPDQPQHF. Full variable domain (missing parts from reference TRBV5-1 and TRBJ1-5): KAGVTQTPRYLIKTRGQQVTLSCSPISGHRSVSWYQQTPGQGLQFLFEYFSETQRNKGNFPGRFSGRQFSNSRSEMNVSTLELGDSALYLCATLLQDPDQPQHFGDGTRLSIL.

This clonotype was counted many times. This chain connects TRBV7-9 to TRBJ1-2; weak D call: TRBD1 (6 bases). CDR3 length equals 14 residues. The ends were cut back, 1 base at V and 4 bases at J, with 10 bases in the middle. The germline V gene has CDR1 SEHNR and CDR2 FQNEAQ (reference sequence). The CDR3 region has the DNA TGTGCCAGCAGCTTAGAGGTGGGGGCCTATGGCTACACCTTC. Its translation is CASSLEVGAYGYTF.

The table lists this clonotype with a count of one. The rearrangement joins TRBV19 to TRBJ2-7; 11 bases fit TRBD2. This CDR3 region has 15 residues. Per germline, CDR1 LNHDA and CDR2 SQIVND (reference sequence). The V gene end was trimmed by 3 bases and the J gene end by 3 bases; junction bases not matched to a gene: 4. CDR3 residues: CASSIKLAGGYEQYF. DNA of the CDR3: TGTGCCAGTAGTATCAAGCTAGCGGGAGGCTACGAGCAGTACTTC. Filled out from reference TRBV19 and TRBJ2-7, the complete variable domain reads DGGITQSPKYLFRKEGQNVTLSCEQNLNHDAMYWYRQDPGQGLRLIYYSQIVNDFQKGDIAEGYSVSREKKESFPLTVTSAQKNPTAFYLCASSIKLAGGYEQYFGPGTRLTVT.

This clonotype was seen many times. The chain employs TRBV24-1 and TRBJ1-5, with D perhaps TRBD1 (5 bases). The CDR3 is made up of 13 amino acids. Germline loops: CDR1 KGHDR, CDR2 SFDVKD. The V and J ends lost 4 bases and 6 bases respectively, with 9 bases between them. The CDR3 DNA sequence: TGTGCCACCAGTGACGGGGCGGGTCAGCCCCAGCATTTT. It codes for CATSDGAGQPQHF.

This clonotype was detected ten times or more. The V gene is TRBV6-1, the J gene TRBJ1-3; the D is unclear. Trimming removed 4 bases at V and 4 bases at J, with 11 bases between. The V gene's germline CDR1 is MNHNS and CDR2 SASEGT. The CDR3 sequence is 14 residues long. The CDR3: CASSGGPIGNTIYF. For the CDR3, the DNA is TGTGCCAGCAGTGGAGGTCCAATCGGAAACACCATATATTTT.

CDR3 in amino acids: CASNSRGQNSPLHF. CDR3 DNA sequence: TGTGCCAGTAATAGCAGGGGGCAAAATTCACCCCTCCACTTT. The chain uses TRBV19 and TRBJ1-6; 8 bases align to TRBD1. Germline V gene data show CDR1 as LNHDA and CDR2 as SQIVND (reference sequence). The trim removed 7 bases at V and 7 bases at J, leaving 6 bases unmatched. The CDR3 totals 14 residues.

This clonotype was detected many times. The chain employs TRBV7-9 and TRBJ2-3; D not certain. The CDR3 contains 14 residues. The V end lost 5 bases, the J end lost 2 bases, and 11 bases lay between the germline ends. Germline CDR1 reads SEHNR; CDR2 reads FQNEAQ (reference sequence). The CDR3, as DNA: TGTGCCAGCAGCCAACCAAGCCCCACAGATACGCAGTATTTT. Its translation is CASSQPSPTDTQYF.

J is TRBJ1-1 and V is TRBV10-2; D uncertain. V was cut by 5 bases and J by 4 bases, with 11 bases left in between. Germline V lookup: CDR1 WSHSY, CDR2 SAAADI. The CDR3 extends over 13 amino acids. CDR3 sequence reads: CASSPGQSTEAFF. The CDR3 region has the DNA TGCGCCAGCAGTCCCGGCCAGTCCACTGAAGCTTTCTTT.

With regard to this clonotype: The junction shows a germline mismatch at one end, possibly a read error. The chain is built from TRBV9 and TRBJ1-1; TRBD1 matches 7 bases. Germline V gene data show CDR1 as SGDLS and CDR2 as YYNGEE. CDR3 length: 13 amino acids. In nucleotides, the CDR3 is TGTGCCAGCAGCCATACAGGGGACACTAAAGCTTTCTTT. It is translated as CASSHTGDTKAFF.